The clone carrying this T cell receptor beta chain has more than one count but fewer than ten. The antigen remains undetermined. These data belong to a study of beta chain features in type 1 diabetes. On the study more broadly: Age, gender and cell yields were alike across patients and healthy donors.

The V gene's germline CDR1 is MNHNS and CDR2 SASEGT. The CDR3 runs to 14 residues. Trimming pared 6 bases from V and 0 bases from J, leaving 8 bases between. General study findings and limits: Shortening that was moderate but significant affected the TCRB CDR3s of Type 1 diabetes patients in all four CD4+ subsets.

Every isolated RNA sample was fully reverse transcribed, so sequencing captured expressed TCRB transcripts. Assay used: immunoSEQ multiplex PCR; TCRdb lists only in-frame clones, some missing. The table shows 95,000 to 150,000 clones, with 16% occurring only once. This sequence originates from a man aged 30 to 45 with type 1 diabetes. The chain joins TRBV6-1 to TRBJ1-4; D ambiguous. Specimen: central memory CD4+ T cells from blood. CDR3 region: CASSRQATNEKLFF. The CDR3, as DNA: TGTGCCAGCAGCCGACAAGCAACTAATGAAAAACTGTTTTTT.